These T cell receptor beta chains were read from a single sample in a study of T cells in Graves' hyperthyroidism and ophthalmopathy. MiXCR was run by TCRdb on the multiplex PCR reads, yielding one entry per CDR3 protein. This table holds around 99,000 distinct CDR3 sequences, approximately 16% found once. The sample consisted of blood. The origin of the receptors is a woman aged 50 to 60 with Graves' hyperthyroidism. Each CDR3 is given with its conserved first and last residue. Each record gives: clone size, D gene, V gene, J gene, CDR3 protein, CDR3 DNA. D genes are given only for firm matches. Size tells how often a clone was seen (once, few, many) or the class of an expanded clone, and some rows leave it out.

clone size: few; D gene: TRBD2; V gene: TRBV5-4; J gene: TRBJ2-1; CDR3 protein: CASSLDGRSNEQFF; CDR3 DNA: TGTGCCAGCAGCTTGGACGGGAGGAGCAATGAGCAGTTCTTC
clone size: many; D gene: -; V gene: TRBV25-1; J gene: TRBJ1-2; CDR3 protein: CASSEYTAAYGYTF; CDR3 DNA: TGTGCCAGCAGTGAATACACGGCTGCCTATGGCTACACCTTC
clone size: many; D gene: TRBD1; V gene: TRBV24-1; J gene: TRBJ1-2; CDR3 protein: CATSDPSDRGGYGYTF; CDR3 DNA: TGTGCCACCAGTGATCCCTCGGACAGGGGGGGCTATGGCTACACCTTC
clone size: many; D gene: -; V gene: TRBV27; J gene: TRBJ2-1; CDR3 protein: CATMPASASTGNEQFF; CDR3 DNA: TGTGCCACCATGCCCGCTAGCGCGAGCACGGGTAATGAGCAGTTCTTC
clone size: many; D gene: TRBD1; V gene: TRBV28; J gene: TRBJ2-7; CDR3 protein: CASSPSGTGGYEQYF; CDR3 DNA: TGTGCCAGCAGCCCCTCCGGGACAGGGGGTTATGAGCAGTACTTC
clone size: many; D gene: -; V gene: TRBV10-3; J gene: TRBJ1-1; CDR3 protein: CAISRWGNSNTEAFF; CDR3 DNA: TGTGCCATCAGTCGGTGGGGAAACTCAAACACTGAAGCTTTCTTT
clone size: many; D gene: TRBD2; V gene: TRBV5-1; J gene: TRBJ2-1; CDR3 protein: CASGTSGKSSYNEQFF; CDR3 DNA: TGCGCCAGCGGGACTAGCGGCAAGAGCTCCTACAATGAGCAGTTCTTC
clone size: many; D gene: -; V gene: TRBV30; J gene: TRBJ2-3; CDR3 protein: CAWVLAQSTDTQYF; CDR3 DNA: TGTGCCTGGGTACTAGCCCAGAGCACAGATACGCAGTATTTT
clone size: many; D gene: TRBD1; V gene: TRBV28; J gene: TRBJ1-5; CDR3 protein: CASSPLNRGGQPQHF; CDR3 DNA: TGTGCCAGCAGTCCGCTCAACAGGGGGGGACAGCCCCAGCATTTT
clone size: many; D gene: -; V gene: TRBV5-1; J gene: TRBJ2-4; CDR3 protein: CASSLAGRQRRDIQYF; CDR3 DNA: TGCGCCAGCAGCTTGGCTGGCCGCCAAAGACGGGACATTCAGTACTTC
clone size: many; D gene: -; V gene: TRBV2; J gene: TRBJ2-7; CDR3 protein: CASSERGWDEQYF; CDR3 DNA: TGTGCCAGCAGTGAGAGGGGTTGGGACGAGCAGTACTTC
clone size: many; D gene: -; V gene: TRBV9; J gene: TRBJ2-7; CDR3 protein: CASSQSGGGSYEQYF; CDR3 DNA: TGTGCCAGCAGCCAAAGCGGCGGAGGCTCCTACGAGCAGTACTTC
clone size: -; D gene: TRBD1; V gene: TRBV12-3/TRBV12-4; J gene: TRBJ1-6; CDR3 protein: CASRLAASRGRGSVRSPLHF; CDR3 DNA: TGTGCCAGCAGACTCGCGGCAAGCAGGGGGCGCGGATCTGTTCGTTCACCCCTCCACTTT
clone size: many; D gene: -; V gene: TRBV12-3/TRBV12-4; J gene: TRBJ2-5; CDR3 protein: CASSTRGETQYF; CDR3 DNA: TGTGCCAGCAGTACTAGGGGAGAGACCCAGTACTTC
clone size: many; D gene: -; V gene: TRBV28; J gene: TRBJ1-1; CDR3 protein: CASSPPVSSAFF; CDR3 DNA: TGTGCCAGCAGCCCACCGGTTTCGAGTGCTTTCTTT
clone size: few; D gene: TRBD1; V gene: TRBV3-1; J gene: TRBJ1-2; CDR3 protein: CASSFGEQPGQGRGGYTF; CDR3 DNA: TGTGCCAGCAGCTTCGGGGAGCAGCCGGGACAGGGTCGTGGTGGCTACACCTTC
clone size: many; D gene: -; V gene: TRBV20-1; J gene: TRBJ2-3; CDR3 protein: CSASSGSAPSTDTQYF; CDR3 DNA: TGCAGTGCTAGTTCCGGTAGCGCTCCTAGCACAGATACGCAGTATTTT
clone size: many; D gene: -; V gene: TRBV20-1; J gene: TRBJ2-7; CDR3 protein: CSARNPLFGSYEQYF; CDR3 DNA: TGCAGTGCAAGAAATCCCCTCTTCGGGTCCTACGAGCAGTACTTC
clone size: many; D gene: -; V gene: TRBV3-1; J gene: TRBJ2-1; CDR3 protein: CASSPTEGGLGSEQFF; CDR3 DNA: TGTGCCAGCAGCCCCACGGAGGGCGGCCTTGGGAGTGAGCAGTTCTTC
clone size: many; D gene: TRBD2; V gene: TRBV24-1; J gene: TRBJ2-2; CDR3 protein: CATSDSTSGRNTGELFF; CDR3 DNA: TGTGCCACCAGTGATTCGACTAGCGGGCGTAACACCGGGGAGCTGTTTTTT
clone size: few; D gene: -; V gene: TRBV28; J gene: TRBJ2-1; CDR3 protein: CASSLRGSPNEQFF; CDR3 DNA: TGTGCCAGCAGTCTCCGGGGGTCTCCTAATGAGCAGTTCTTC
clone size: many; D gene: -; V gene: TRBV28; J gene: TRBJ2-3; CDR3 protein: CASSFRDLKLYTQYF; CDR3 DNA: TGTGCCAGCAGTTTCCGGGACCTAAAGTTGTATACGCAGTATTTT
clone size: many; D gene: -; V gene: TRBV19; J gene: TRBJ1-5; CDR3 protein: CASSMGFQPQHF; CDR3 DNA: TGTGCCAGTAGTATGGGGTTTCAGCCCCAGCATTTT
clone size: many; D gene: -; V gene: TRBV27; J gene: TRBJ1-1; CDR3 protein: CASSTAGNTEAFF; CDR3 DNA: TGTGCCAGCAGTACTGCAGGTAACACTGAAGCTTTCTTT
clone size: many; D gene: TRBD2; V gene: TRBV11-2; J gene: TRBJ2-1; CDR3 protein: CASSLLFSSGSSYNEQFF; CDR3 DNA: TGTGCCAGCAGCCTCCTATTTAGTAGCGGGAGCTCCTACAATGAGCAGTTCTTC
clone size: many; D gene: TRBD2; V gene: TRBV20-1; J gene: TRBJ2-1; CDR3 protein: CSAMGLGKYNEQFF; CDR3 DNA: TGCAGTGCTATGGGACTAGGAAAGTACAATGAGCAGTTCTTC
clone size: many; D gene: TRBD1; V gene: TRBV2; J gene: TRBJ1-1; CDR3 protein: CASSGGAFDRGPVEAFF; CDR3 DNA: TGTGCCAGCAGCGGCGGGGCCTTCGACAGGGGGCCTGTTGAAGCTTTCTTT
clone size: many; D gene: -; V gene: TRBV6-1; J gene: TRBJ1-2; CDR3 protein: CASMAGIGANYGYTF; CDR3 DNA: TGTGCCAGCATGGCAGGGATTGGGGCCAACTATGGCTACACCTTC
clone size: many; D gene: TRBD2; V gene: TRBV20-1; J gene: TRBJ2-7; CDR3 protein: CSAAWGGRASHEQYF; CDR3 DNA: TGCAGTGCTGCGTGGGGAGGGAGGGCCTCCCACGAGCAGTACTTC
clone size: many; D gene: -; V gene: TRBV29-1; J gene: TRBJ2-2; CDR3 protein: CSVGGQITNTGELFF; CDR3 DNA: TGCAGCGTTGGAGGACAGATAACGAACACCGGGGAGCTGTTTTTT
clone size: few; D gene: -; V gene: TRBV30; J gene: TRBJ2-5; CDR3 protein: CAWSVLDRQETQYF; CDR3 DNA: TGTGCCTGGAGTGTTCTAGACCGGCAAGAGACCCAGTACTTC
clone size: -; D gene: TRBD1; V gene: TRBV3-1; J gene: TRBJ1-6; CDR3 protein: CASSRRGTGHSPLHF; CDR3 DNA: TGTGCCAGCAGCCGCAGGGGGACAGGGCACTCACCCCTCCACTTT
clone size: once; D gene: TRBD1; V gene: TRBV11-2; J gene: TRBJ2-3; CDR3 protein: CASSDRGRRDTQYF; CDR3 DNA: TGTGCCAGCAGCGACAGGGGCAGGCGGGATACGCAGTATTTT
clone size: -; D gene: -; V gene: TRBV18; J gene: TRBJ2-5; CDR3 protein: CASSTTYAETQYF; CDR3 DNA: TGTGCCAGCTCAACCACATACGCAGAGACCCAGTACTTC
clone size: -; D gene: TRBD1; V gene: TRBV7-2; J gene: TRBJ1-1; CDR3 protein: CASRYDRVSNTEAFF; CDR3 DNA: TGTGCCAGCAGGTACGACAGGGTCTCGAACACTGAAGCTTTCTTT
clone size: -; D gene: -; V gene: TRBV12-3/TRBV12-4; J gene: TRBJ2-1; CDR3 protein: CASSFTNNEQFF; CDR3 DNA: TGTGCCAGCAGTTTCACCAACAATGAGCAGTTCTTC
clone size: many; D gene: -; V gene: TRBV28; J gene: TRBJ2-1; CDR3 protein: CASSFRTSSYNEQFF; CDR3 DNA: TGTGCCAGCAGTTTCCGGACGAGCTCCTACAATGAGCAGTTCTTC
clone size: few; D gene: -; V gene: TRBV10-2; J gene: TRBJ2-2; CDR3 protein: CASRLRGLELFF; CDR3 DNA: TGCGCCAGCAGGCTAAGGGGATTAGAGCTGTTTTTT
clone size: many; D gene: TRBD1; V gene: TRBV29-1; J gene: TRBJ2-5; CDR3 protein: CSVQTGQGKETQYF; CDR3 DNA: TGCAGCGTGCAGACGGGACAGGGGAAAGAGACCCAGTACTTC
clone size: many; D gene: TRBD1; V gene: TRBV7-8; J gene: TRBJ2-5; CDR3 protein: CASSFQGPDRGGETQYF; CDR3 DNA: TGTGCCAGCAGCTTCCAGGGACCCGACAGGGGTGGAGAGACCCAGTACTTC
clone size: many; D gene: TRBD1; V gene: TRBV2; J gene: TRBJ2-1; CDR3 protein: CASRDRGYNEQFF; CDR3 DNA: TGTGCCAGCCGGGACAGGGGCTACAATGAGCAGTTCTTC
clone size: many; D gene: -; V gene: TRBV19; J gene: TRBJ1-5; CDR3 protein: CASSMDKGNQPQHF; CDR3 DNA: TGTGCCAGTAGTATGGACAAAGGCAATCAGCCCCAGCATTTT
clone size: many; D gene: -; V gene: TRBV7-3; J gene: TRBJ1-1; CDR3 protein: CASSIQGQGTEAFF; CDR3 DNA: TGTGCCAGCAGCATCCAGGGGCAGGGGACTGAAGCTTTCTTT
clone size: -; D gene: -; V gene: TRBV20-1; J gene: TRBJ2-3; CDR3 protein: CSASGGEDTQYF; CDR3 DNA: TGCAGTGCTAGCGGCGGGGAAGATACGCAGTATTTT
clone size: -; D gene: -; V gene: TRBV20-1; J gene: TRBJ1-6; CDR3 protein: CSARVEGRRSPLHF; CDR3 DNA: TGCAGTGCTAGAGTTGAGGGAAGACGCTCACCCCTCCACTTT
clone size: many; D gene: TRBD1; V gene: TRBV5-1; J gene: TRBJ2-2; CDR3 protein: CASRTGQTNTGELFF; CDR3 DNA: TGCGCCAGCAGGACGGGACAGACGAACACCGGGGAGCTGTTTTTT
clone size: many; D gene: -; V gene: TRBV28; J gene: TRBJ2-3; CDR3 protein: CASSLWAGGGTDTQYF; CDR3 DNA: TGTGCCAGCAGTTTATGGGCCGGGGGAGGCACAGATACGCAGTATTTT
clone size: many; D gene: -; V gene: TRBV11-3; J gene: TRBJ2-7; CDR3 protein: CASSLGSGASYEQYF; CDR3 DNA: TGTGCCAGCAGCTTAGGTAGCGGTGCCTCCTACGAGCAGTACTTC
clone size: once; D gene: -; V gene: TRBV2; J gene: TRBJ1-1; CDR3 protein: CASSGRRGNTEAFF; CDR3 DNA: TGTGCCAGCTCAGGACGGCGTGGGAACACTGAAGCTTTCTTT